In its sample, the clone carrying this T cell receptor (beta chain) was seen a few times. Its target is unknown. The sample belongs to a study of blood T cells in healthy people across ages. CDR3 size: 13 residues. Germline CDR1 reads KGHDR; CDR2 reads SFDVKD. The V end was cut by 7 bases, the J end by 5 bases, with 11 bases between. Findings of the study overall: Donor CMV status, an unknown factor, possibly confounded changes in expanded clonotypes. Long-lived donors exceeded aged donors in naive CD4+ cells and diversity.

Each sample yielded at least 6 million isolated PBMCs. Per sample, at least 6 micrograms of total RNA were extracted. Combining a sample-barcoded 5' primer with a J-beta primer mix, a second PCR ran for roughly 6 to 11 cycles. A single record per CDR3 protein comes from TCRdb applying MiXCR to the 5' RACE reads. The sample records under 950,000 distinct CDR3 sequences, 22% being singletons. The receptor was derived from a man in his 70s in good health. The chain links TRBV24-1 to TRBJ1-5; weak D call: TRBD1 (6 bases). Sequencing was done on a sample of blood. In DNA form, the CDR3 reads TGTGCCACCAGCGCATACAGGGATCAGCCCCAGCATTTT. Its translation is CATSAYRDQPQHF.